Below are 21 T cell receptor beta chains sequenced from a single sample in a study of T cell responses to AZD1222 COVID-19 vaccine. Assay: immunoSEQ multiplex PCR; the TCRdb copy retains only in-frame clones and omits some. This table has under 150,000 clones, more than 85% appearing once. The sequencing here drew on peripheral blood, taken on day 0 of AZD1222 vaccination. The source of these receptors is an adult in good health.

The rearrangement links TRBV11-2 to TRBJ2-1; 12 nucleotides agree with TRBD2. V lost 3 bases to trimming and J lost 4 bases; unmatched junction nucleotides: 4. The CDR3 extends over 16 amino acids. Looked up from germline, CDR1 is SGHAT and CDR2 is FQNNGV. The CDR3 loop reads CASSLPGLAGYNEQFF. The CDR3, as DNA: TGTGCCAGCAGCTTGCCGGGACTAGCGGGTTACAATGAGCAGTTCTTC.

The J gene is TRBJ2-7, the V gene TRBV30; 7 bases match TRBD1. J lost 0 bases, V lost 8 bases, and 4 bases had no gene match. This CDR3 has 12 residues. In germline, CDR1 is GTSNPN, CDR2 SVGIG (reference sequence). CDR3 coding DNA: TGTGCCCAACAGGGGTCCTCCTACGAGCAGTACTTC. The encoded protein is CAQQGSSYEQYF.

The CDR3 region has the DNA TGTGCCAGCACCCCGCAGTCGGGACAGATTAATTCACCCCTCCACTTT. Protein sequence: CASTPQSGQINSPLHF. The chain links TRBV5-5 to TRBJ1-6; TRBD1 aligns across 7 bases. Germline CDR1 is SGHKS and CDR2 is YYEKEE (reference sequence). This CDR3 comprises 16 residues. Trimming took 6 bases from V and 6 from J; bases not matched to a gene: 12.

This clone was picked up one time. The genes are TRBV7-8 and TRBJ2-7; 13 bases fit TRBD2. The germline CDR1 and CDR2 sequences are SGHVS and FQNEAQ. Trimming at V came to 5 bases and at J to 8 bases, leaving 6 bases not matched to a gene. The CDR3 has 14 residues. The CDR3 nucleotides read TGTGCCAGCAGCACCCGGACTAGCGGGGGCCAGCAGTACTTC. Its protein product is CASSTRTSGGQQYF.

This clone has just one count. The chain couples TRBV7-2 to TRBJ1-2, with a weak D call TRBD1 (5 bases). V lost 0 bases and J 8 bases, leaving 13 bases between the germline ends. This CDR3 is 14 amino acids long. Germline CDR1 is SGHTA and CDR2 is FQGNSA. CDR3 in amino acids: CASSLAQGPGGYTF. The CDR3 DNA sequence: TGTGCCAGCAGCTTAGCGCAGGGTCCTGGGGGCTACACCTTC.

This clone has more than one count but fewer than ten. The rearrangement joins TRBV6-2 or TRBV6-3 to TRBJ1-5; D is unclear. Germline assignment: CDR1 MNHEY and CDR2 SVGEGT. V was pared by 5 bases and J by 0 bases, with 17 bases between. The CDR3 has 17 amino acids. This CDR3 reads CASSPYGAIYSNQPQHF. DNA of the CDR3: TGTGCCAGCAGTCCATACGGAGCCATATATAGCAATCAGCCCCAGCATTTT.

V usage is TRBV9 and J usage is TRBJ2-4; D remains unclear. Per germline, CDR1 SGDLS and CDR2 YYNGEE. CDR3 length: 15 amino acids. Trimming removed 2 bases from V and 8 bases from J, with 17 bases in between. The CDR3 sequence is CASSVEGMGEDIQYF. The DNA of the CDR3 is TGTGCCAGCAGCGTGGAAGGTATGGGTGAAGACATTCAGTACTTC.

The V gene is TRBV30, the J gene TRBJ1-2, with 7 bases identical to TRBD1. V shed 1 base, J shed 8 bases, and the junction held 10 bases outside the gene matches. The CDR3 has 14 residues. Germline CDR1 GTSNPN, CDR2 SVGIG (reference sequence). The DNA for the CDR3 is TGTGCCTGGAGTGATCCCAACAGGGGTAGCGGCTACACCTTC. Encoded protein: CAWSDPNRGSGYTF.

The V gene is TRBV6-5, the J gene TRBJ2-1; D not resolved. V gave up 6 bases and J gave up 8 bases, with 11 bases separating them. The CDR3 consists of 12 residues. Germline CDR1 and CDR2: MNHEY and SVGAGI. The CDR3 is CASSRPSHEQFF. DNA of the CDR3: TGTGCCAGCAGCCGACCCTCCCATGAGCAGTTCTTC.

This sequence joins TRBV19 and TRBJ2-3; D not resolved. The germline CDR1 and CDR2 sequences are LNHDA and SQIVND (reference sequence). The CDR3 contains 13 residues. Trimming cost V 8 bases and J 2 bases, with 11 bases left between them. CDR3 amino acids: CASSQLHTDTQYF. The DNA of the CDR3 is TGTGCCAGTTCTCAGCTACACACAGATACGCAGTATTTT.

The rearrangement uses TRBV3-1 (or the pseudogene TRBV3-2) and TRBJ1-2; 8 bases fit TRBD1. The CDR3 spans 15 residues. Unmatched junction bases numbered 4, after V lost 0 bases and J lost 4 bases. Germline loops: CDR1 LGHDT, CDR2 YNNKEL (reference sequence). In DNA, the CDR3 is TGTGCCAGCAGCCAAGATCAGGGGGCGGGCTATGGCTACACCTTC. Its protein product is CASSQDQGAGYGYTF.

This clone was seen once. The V call is TRBV7-9, the J call TRBJ1-1; the match to TRBD1 covers 7 bases. Germline values: CDR1 SEHNR, CDR2 FQNEAQ (reference sequence). The V segment lost 0 bases and the J segment 11 bases; nucleotides outside the gene matches: 6. The CDR3 is 13 residues long. The CDR3 DNA follows: TGTGCCAGCAGCTTAGCAGGCAGGGGGGACGCTTTCTTT. It codes for CASSLAGRGDAFF.

The chain is built from TRBV5-4 and TRBJ1-1; 7 bases align to TRBD1. This CDR3 comprises 14 residues. The V segment lost 0 bases and the J segment 5 bases; nucleotides outside the gene matches: 4. Germline lookup yields CDR1 SGHNT and CDR2 YYREEE (reference sequence). CDR3 in amino acids: CASSLASTGTEAFF. The DNA for the CDR3 is TGTGCCAGCAGCTTGGCCTCGACAGGGACTGAAGCTTTCTTT.

The chain uses TRBV18 and TRBJ2-1; 11 positions match TRBD2. This CDR3 region has 15 residues. V lost 0 bases to trimming and J lost 15 bases; unmatched junction nucleotides: 10. Germline CDR1 is KGHSH and CDR2 is LQKENI. CDR3 in DNA: TGTGCCAGCTCACCACCGGCTAGCGGGAGGACCCAACGGTTCTTC. Amino acid sequence: CASSPPASGRTQRFF.

The chain has TRBV9 and TRBJ2-7; TRBD1 agrees at 9 bases. CDR1 and CDR2 (germline): SGDLS, YYNGEE. Trimming took 2 bases from V and 4 from J; bases not matched to a gene: 4. This CDR3 is built from 14 residues. CDR3 in DNA: TGTGCCAGCAGCGTGATGGGACAGGGTTACGAGCAGTACTTC. Translation: CASSVMGQGYEQYF.

The genes are TRBV7-8 and TRBJ2-7; D is unresolved. Trimming took off 5 bases at V and 6 bases at J, with 8 bases between the two ends. There are 11 residues in the CDR3. Germline V CDR1 and CDR2: SGHVS, FQNEAQ. The CDR3 nucleotides are TGTGCCAGCAGCCCCATAGGCGAGCAGTACTTC. It is translated as CASSPIGEQYF.

The chain is built from TRBV28 and TRBJ1-4, with a weak D call TRBD1 (5 bases). There are 14 residues in the CDR3. Germline V lookup: CDR1 MDHEN, CDR2 SYDVKM. The V gene lost 10 bases and the J gene lost 9 bases, with 21 bases spanning the gap. The CDR3 sequence: CATCVGRSEKKLFF. In nucleotides, the CDR3 is TGTGCCACTTGCGTGGGGCGAAGTGAGAAAAAACTGTTTTTT.

This sequence joins TRBV25-1 and TRBJ1-2; D not resolved. Trimming removed 5 bases at V and 8 bases at J, with 27 bases between. The germline CDR1 and CDR2 sequences are MGHDK and SYGVNS. The CDR3 extends over 17 amino acids. The CDR3 reads CASSTPWPAGIREGYTF. The CDR3 region has the DNA TGTGCCAGCAGTACACCATGGCCGGCAGGCATAAGAGAGGGCTACACCTTC.

This chain joins TRBV12-5 and TRBJ1-1; D possibly corresponds to TRBD1 (5 bases). The germline V gene encodes CDR1 LGHNT and CDR2 FRNRAP. This CDR3 comprises 17 residues. V shed 2 bases and J shed 6 bases, with 22 bases lying between them. The CDR3 loop reads CASGLPPRWTSSPEAFF. The CDR3 DNA follows: TGTGCTAGTGGTTTGCCCCCCCGTTGGACATCTTCCCCTGAAGCTTTCTTT.

This rearrangement joins TRBV30 to TRBJ1-1, with no clear D. Trimming pared 3 bases from V and 5 bases from J, leaving 10 bases between. Germline CDR1 reads GTSNPN; CDR2 reads SVGIG (reference sequence). The CDR3 has 12 residues. CDR3 DNA: TGTGCCTGGAGCGCCGCTCGAACTGAAGCTTTCTTT. It specifies CAWSAARTEAFF. The variable domain in full, completed from reference TRBV30 and TRBJ1-1, reads SQTIHQWPATLVQPVGSPLSLECTVEGTSNPNLYWYRQAAGRGLQLLFYSVGIGQISSEVPQNLSASRPQDRQFILSSKKLLLSDSGFYLCAWSAARTEAFFGQGTRLTVV.

This rearrangement joins TRBV3-1 (or the pseudogene TRBV3-2) to TRBJ1-1; D is uncertain. The germline V gene has CDR1 LGHDT and CDR2 YNNKEL (reference sequence). V was shortened by 1 base and J by 8 bases, with 8 bases between the two germline ends. The CDR3 covers 12 residues. The CDR3 nucleotides read TGTGCCAGCAGCCAAGGAGTTGCGGAAGCTTTCTTT. Protein: CASSQGVAEAFF.